The 31 T cell receptor beta chains given below trace back to one sample, sequenced in a study of cytomegalovirus exposure and HLA in healthy donors. The PCR contained 60 Vbeta and 13 Jbeta primers. Sequenced by immunoSEQ multiplex PCR; TCRdb stores in-frame clones only, minus some. The data hold fewer than 45,000 clones, with 70% to 80% observed a single time. Material: PBMCs. These receptors all stem from a woman under 40 in good health and CMV-seropositive.

The sample holds one count of this clone. This rearrangement joins TRBV13 to TRBJ1-1; the D is unclear. The CDR3 runs to 11 residues. Germline CDR1 is PRHDT and CDR2 is FYEKMQ (reference sequence). V lost 7 bases, J lost 5 bases, and 8 bases lay in between. The CDR3 sequence: CASTRGTEAFF. The DNA of the CDR3 is TGTGCCAGCACTCGAGGGACTGAAGCTTTCTTT.

This clone was counted a few times. This sequence joins TRBV30 and TRBJ2-7; no firm D call. V was shortened by 1 base and J by 7 bases, with 8 bases between the two germline ends. This CDR3 is 11 amino acids long. In germline, CDR1 is GTSNPN, CDR2 SVGIG (reference sequence). The CDR3 is CAWSGQEEQYF. CDR3 sequence (DNA): TGTGCCTGGAGTGGTCAGGAAGAGCAGTACTTC. The variable domain in full, with the rest retrieved from reference TRBV30 and TRBJ2-7, is SQTIHQWPATLVQPVGSPLSLECTVEGTSNPNLYWYRQAAGRGLQLLFYSVGIGQISSEVPQNLSASRPQDRQFILSSKKLLLSDSGFYLCAWSGQEEQYFGPGTRLTVT.

The V gene is TRBV18, the J gene TRBJ1-1, with TRBD1 matching 9 bases. Per germline, CDR1 KGHSH and CDR2 LQKENI. The V and J ends lost 1 base and 0 bases, in that order; junction bases with no gene match: 0. CDR3 length equals 15 residues. CDR3 sequence (DNA): TGTGCCAGCTCACCACGACAGGGGGTGAACACTGAAGCTTTCTTT. This codes for CASSPRQGVNTEAFF.

The V call is TRBV6-1, the J call TRBJ2-3, with 8 nucleotides matching TRBD2. Germline V gene lookup returns CDR1 MNHNS and CDR2 SASEGT. The V and J ends lost 5 bases and 4 bases, in that order; junction bases with no gene match: 8. The CDR3 has 15 residues. The CDR3, as DNA: TGTGCCAGCAGTCCCCGCGGCGGGAGGTCAGATACGCAGTATTTT. Its translation: CASSPRGGRSDTQYF.

This chain connects TRBV6-6 to TRBJ1-1, with unresolved D. Between the trimmed V and J ends, which lost 0 bases and 7 bases, there was a span of 3 bases. This CDR3 has 11 residues. Germline CDR1 reads MNHNY; CDR2 reads SVGAGI (reference sequence). The CDR3 region is CASSYSHEAFF. The CDR3 nucleotides are TGTGCCAGCAGTTACTCACATGAAGCTTTCTTT.

This clone came up a few times. This sequence joins TRBV29-1 and TRBJ2-5, with D possibly TRBD2 on 6 matching bases. CDR1 and CDR2 from the germline V gene are SQVTM and ANQGSEA. The CDR3 consists of 13 residues. Between the trimmed V and J ends, which lost 7 bases and 4 bases, there was a span of 16 bases. The CDR3 here is CSGGMAGGETQYF. As DNA, the CDR3 is TGCAGCGGAGGGATGGCCGGGGGAGAGACCCAGTACTTC.

The V and J genes are TRBV2 and TRBJ2-5; maybe TRBD2 (6 bases). There are 14 residues in the CDR3. V was trimmed by 7 bases and J by 5 bases, leaving 17 bases between them. CDR1 and CDR2 from the germline V gene are SNHLY and FYNNEI. The CDR3 bases are TGTGCCAGCAACCTAGGAGGCCTAGCGGAGACCCAGTACTTC. Translating gives CASNLGGLAETQYF.

The gene calls are TRBV28 and TRBJ2-1, with 11 bases matching TRBD1. The CDR3 covers 15 residues. Trimming cost V 5 bases and J 7 bases; bases outside gene matches: 7. The germline CDR1 and CDR2 sequences are MDHEN and SYDVKM. DNA of the CDR3: TGTGCCAGCAGTCTCCCGGGACAGGGGGGGAATGAGCAGTTCTTC. Translating gives CASSLPGQGGNEQFF.

The chain has TRBV30 and TRBJ1-5, with D perhaps TRBD1 (6 bases). Germline V gives CDR1 GTSNPN, CDR2 SVGIG (reference sequence). CDR3 length: 13 residues. V was clipped by 0 bases and J by 16 bases, with 19 bases between them. Here the CDR3 reads CAWSVQGSGDLHF. The DNA for the CDR3 is TGTGCCTGGAGTGTCCAAGGTTCAGGGGACCTACATTTT.

The chain combines TRBV5-1 with TRBJ2-2, with TRBD2 matching over 7 bases. Germline trimming cut 5 bases from V and 6 bases from J; bases unmatched to any gene: 7. Germline V gene data show CDR1 as SGHRS and CDR2 as YFSETQ. The CDR3 runs 14 residues. The CDR3 DNA follows: TGCGCCAGCAGTAGGCTAGCGGATCCCGGGGAGCTGTTTTTT. Protein: CASSRLADPGELFF.

The chain employs TRBV11-2 and TRBJ2-7; 7 nucleotides match TRBD1. V gave up 3 bases and J gave up 3 bases; unmatched junction bases: 5. The CDR3 is made up of 14 amino acids. CDR1 is SGHAT and CDR2 is FQNNGV in the germline V gene. In DNA form, the CDR3 reads TGTGCCAGCAGCTTGGGGTCAGGGGGCTACGAGCAGTACTTC. This encodes CASSLGSGGYEQYF.

The gene calls are TRBV7-6 and TRBJ1-4; 9 nucleotides agree with TRBD1. Germline assignment: CDR1 SGHVS and CDR2 FNYEAQ. This CDR3 is 14 amino acids long. V lost 4 bases and J lost 10; bases outside the gene matches: 7. Here the CDR3 reads CASSSGTGPGKLFF. The CDR3 DNA sequence: TGTGCCAGCAGCTCCGGGACAGGGCCCGGAAAACTGTTTTTT. Looking up the rest from reference TRBV7-6 and TRBJ1-4 gives the full variable domain: GAGVSQSPRYKVTKRGQDVALRCDPISGHVSLYWYRQALGQGPEFLTYFNYEAQQDKSGLPNDRFSAERPEGSISTLTIQRTEQRDSAMYRCASSSGTGPGKLFFGSGTQLSVL.

This chain joins TRBV11-2 and TRBJ2-2; D is undetermined. V was shortened by 5 bases and J by 2 bases, with 12 bases between the two germline ends. CDR3 size: 15 residues. From germline, CDR1 is SGHAT and CDR2 FQNNGV. CDR3 loop: CASSPSFLNTGELFF. The CDR3 DNA sequence: TGTGCCAGCAGCCCGAGCTTTCTAAACACCGGGGAGCTGTTTTTT.

The chain joins TRBV9 to TRBJ1-2; TRBD1 agrees at 10 bases. V shed 5 bases, J shed 10 bases, and the junction held 5 bases outside the gene matches. The CDR3 consists of 12 residues. Germline CDR1 reads SGDLS; CDR2 reads YYNGEE. CDR3 region: CASSIGQGVYTF. The CDR3 bases are TGTGCCAGCAGTATAGGACAGGGGGTCTACACCTTC.

This clone was picked up one time. The chain links TRBV7-8 to TRBJ1-4; D possibly corresponds to TRBD1 (5 bases). Germline lookup yields CDR1 SGHVS and CDR2 FQNEAQ. This CDR3 comprises 14 residues. The V end lost 3 bases, the J end lost 4 bases, and 9 bases lay between the germline ends. The CDR3 here is CASSFRDFNEKLFF. In nucleotides, the CDR3 is TGTGCCAGCAGCTTCCGGGACTTTAATGAAAAACTGTTTTTT.

This chain links TRBV2 with TRBJ2-1, with 7 bases aligning to TRBD1. Trimming removed 3 bases from V and 8 bases from J; junction bases left unmatched: 7. The CDR3 sequence is 14 residues long. Germline values: CDR1 SNHLY, CDR2 FYNNEI. The CDR3 DNA follows: TGTGCCAGCAGTGATAGGGGGCCGGTGGATGAGCAGTTCTTC. Translation: CASSDRGPVDEQFF.

In this sample, this clone turned up a few times. The chain combines TRBV11-2 with TRBJ2-7; D is perhaps TRBD2 (5 bases). CDR3 length: 15 amino acids. V dropped 0 bases and J dropped 2 bases, with 11 bases sitting between them. CDR1 SGHAT and CDR2 FQNNGV come from the germline V gene. This CDR3 is CASSLEYSGTYEQYF. The CDR3 nucleotides read TGTGCCAGCAGCTTAGAGTACTCGGGGACCTACGAGCAGTACTTC.

This sequence joins TRBV7-2 and TRBJ2-1; 12 bases map to TRBD2. V was clipped by 1 base and J by 4 bases; unmatched bases: 8. The CDR3 runs to 18 residues. Looked up from germline, CDR1 is SGHTA and CDR2 is FQGNSA. The CDR3 nucleotides read TGTGCCAGCAGCTTAGTTTGGACTAGCGGGATTTTTTACAATGAGCAGTTCTTC. It codes for CASSLVWTSGIFYNEQFF.

The chain uses TRBV30 and TRBJ2-7; 7 nucleotides match TRBD1. Germline V gene sequence: CDR1 GTSNPN, CDR2 SVGIG (reference sequence). CDR3 length equals 16 residues. V dropped 4 bases and J dropped 6; count of bases not matched to a gene: 18. This CDR3 is CAWNSHRQGFICEQYF. As DNA, the CDR3 is TGTGCCTGGAACTCTCATCGACAGGGCTTTATTTGCGAGCAGTACTTC.

V is TRBV4-2 and J is TRBJ2-3, with 7 positions matching TRBD2. This CDR3 region has 16 residues. Trimming cost V 1 base and J 5 bases; bases outside gene matches: 9. CDR1 and CDR2 from the germline V gene are LGHNA and YNFKEQ. The chain's CDR3 is CASSQGGRERVDTQYF. The CDR3 coding sequence is TGTGCCAGCAGCCAAGGAGGGCGGGAGCGAGTAGATACGCAGTATTTT.

A word on this clone: At one end, the junction sequence differs from germline, possibly due to a read error. The rearrangement joins TRBV5-8 to TRBJ2-7, with TRBD2 matching over 11 bases. This CDR3 region has 16 residues. Germline V gene sequence: CDR1 SGHTS, CDR2 YDEGEE. CDR3 in amino acids: CVSSHSGRAHGYEQYF. Here the CDR3 DNA reads TGTGTCAGCAGCCATAGCGGGAGGGCCCATGGCTACGAGCAGTACTTC.

The V and J genes are TRBV7-8 and TRBJ2-6; D possibly corresponds to TRBD2 (5 bases). The CDR3 covers 14 residues. The V and J ends lost 8 bases and 2 bases respectively, with 10 bases between them. In germline, CDR1 is SGHVS, CDR2 FQNEAQ. DNA of the CDR3: TGTGCCAGCGAGAGGGTCCCTGGGGCCAACGTCCTGACTTTC. It encodes CASERVPGANVLTF.

This rearrangement joins TRBV6-5 to TRBJ2-1; 14 bases are shared with TRBD2. The trim removed 6 bases at V and 9 bases at J, leaving 7 bases unmatched. The germline V gene has CDR1 MNHEY and CDR2 SVGAGI. The CDR3 extends over 15 amino acids. The DNA of the CDR3 is TGTGCCAGCAGCACGGGACTAGCGGGAGTCGGTGAGCAGTTCTTC. It translates to CASSTGLAGVGEQFF.

The gene calls are TRBV19 and TRBJ2-7; D uncertain. V dropped 5 bases and J dropped 0 bases, with 5 bases sitting between them. The CDR3 is 12 residues long. Germline assignment: CDR1 LNHDA and CDR2 SQIVND (reference sequence). This CDR3 reads CASSSSSYEQYF. DNA of the CDR3: TGTGCCAGTAGTTCGAGCTCCTACGAGCAGTACTTC.

The rearrangement uses TRBV7-3 and TRBJ2-1; 8 nucleotides line up with TRBD1. The V segment lost 2 bases and the J segment 0 bases; nucleotides outside the gene matches: 0. The CDR3 is 15 amino acids. Germline values: CDR1 SGHTA, CDR2 FQGTGA. The CDR3 DNA reads TGTGCCAGCAGCTTAGACAGGGGCTCCTACAATGAGCAGTTCTTC. Translated: CASSLDRGSYNEQFF.

The rearrangement links TRBV5-5 to TRBJ2-3; D is possibly TRBD1 (5 bases). Trimming took off 1 base at V and 2 bases at J, with 14 bases between the two ends. The CDR3 has 16 amino acids. CDR1 and CDR2 (germline): SGHKS, YYEKEE (reference sequence). CDR3 residues: CASSLQGSFNTDTQYF. DNA of the CDR3: TGTGCCAGCAGCTTGCAGGGCAGTTTTAACACAGATACGCAGTATTTT.

The chain couples TRBV5-1 to TRBJ1-1; 7 bases match TRBD1. The CDR3 has 12 amino acids. V lost 3 bases and J lost 8; bases outside the gene matches: 4. CDR1 SGHRS and CDR2 YFSETQ come from the germline V gene. CDR3 nucleotides: TGCGCCAGCAGCTATCGGGACAGCGAAGCTTTCTTT. Translating gives CASSYRDSEAFF.

In this sample, this clone turned up a few times. V is TRBV2 and J is TRBJ2-7, with D possibly TRBD2 on 7 matching bases. CDR3 size: 15 residues. V shed 8 bases and J shed 0 bases, with 17 bases lying between them. Germline lookup yields CDR1 SNHLY and CDR2 FYNNEI. CDR3 sequence reads: CASSGGTSLSYEQYF. DNA for the CDR3: TGTGCCAGCTCCGGGGGGACATCTCTCTCCTACGAGCAGTACTTC.

This clone is large (0.1 to 1%) in the sample. The rearrangement uses TRBV14 and TRBJ2-1, with a possible D match to TRBD1 (6 bases). The ends were cut back, 5 bases at V and 10 bases at J, with 12 bases in the middle. This CDR3 comprises 12 residues. Germline CDR1 SGHDN, CDR2 FVKESK. The CDR3, as DNA: TGTGCCAGCAGCGTCAGGGGCAGGGAGCAGTTCTTC. Translating it yields CASSVRGREQFF.

The chain combines TRBV2 with TRBJ1-2; perhaps TRBD1 as D (5 bases). Germline assignment: CDR1 SNHLY and CDR2 FYNNEI. Trimming shortened V by 2 bases and J by 4 bases, and 14 bases separated the two germline ends. The CDR3 loop spans 15 amino acids. The CDR3 spells CASSERTQHPYGYTF. As DNA, the CDR3 is TGTGCCAGCAGTGAAAGGACACAGCACCCCTATGGCTACACCTTC.

The CDR3 spells CAWSSAREEYF. DNA of the CDR3: TGTGCCTGGAGTTCTGCCAGGGAAGAGTACTTC. The chain carries TRBV30 and TRBJ2-4; D is possibly TRBD1 (5 bases). In germline, CDR1 is GTSNPN, CDR2 SVGIG (reference sequence). This CDR3 contains 11 residues. V was trimmed by 2 bases and J by 14 bases, leaving 13 bases between them.